This paragraph covers one T cell receptor beta chain sequence. Measured with immunoSEQ multiplex PCR; TCRdb has only the in-frame clones, and not every one. The table records some 200,000 clones, about 76% of them present only once. These data are taken from a study of blood T cell repertoires in COVID-19. Trimming shortened V by 6 bases and J by 6 bases, and 18 bases separated the two germline ends. The CDR3 spans 14 residues. CDR1 and CDR2 from the germline V gene are MDHEN and SYDVKM. This clonotype was sampled from a woman aged 50 to 60 with active or convalescent COVID-19. Sequenced: peripheral blood. The chain joins TRBV28 to TRBJ2-7; possibly TRBD2 for D (6 bases). The CDR3 protein is CASSLSSGVGEQYF. The CDR3 DNA reads TGTGCCAGCAGCTTAAGTAGCGGAGTCGGCGAGCAGTACTTC. Complete variable domain (other parts from reference TRBV28 and TRBJ2-7): DVKVTQSSRYLVKRTGEKVFLECVQDMDHENMFWYRQDPGLGLRLIYFSYDVKMKEKGDIPEGYSVSREKKERFSLILESASTNQTSMYLCASSLSSGVGEQYFGPGTRLTVT.